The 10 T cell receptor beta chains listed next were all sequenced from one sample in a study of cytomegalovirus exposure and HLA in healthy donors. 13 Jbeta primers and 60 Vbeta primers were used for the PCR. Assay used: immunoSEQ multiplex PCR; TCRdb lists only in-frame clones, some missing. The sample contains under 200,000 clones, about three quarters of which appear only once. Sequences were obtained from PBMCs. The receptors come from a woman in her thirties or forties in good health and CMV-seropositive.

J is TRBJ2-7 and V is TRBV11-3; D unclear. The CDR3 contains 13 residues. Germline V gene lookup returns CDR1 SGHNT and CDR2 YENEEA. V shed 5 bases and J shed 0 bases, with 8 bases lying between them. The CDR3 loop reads CASSLPSSYEQYF. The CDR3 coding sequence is TGTGCCAGCAGCCTTCCTTCCTCCTACGAGCAGTACTTC.

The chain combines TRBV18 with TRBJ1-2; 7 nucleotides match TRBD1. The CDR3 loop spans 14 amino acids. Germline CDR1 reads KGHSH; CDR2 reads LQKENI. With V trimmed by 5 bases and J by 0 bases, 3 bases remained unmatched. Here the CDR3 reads CASSEGQSNYGYTF. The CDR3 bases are TGTGCCAGCTCAGAGGGACAGTCTAACTATGGCTACACCTTC. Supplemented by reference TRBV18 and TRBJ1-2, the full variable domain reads NAGVMQNPRHLVRRRGQEARLRCSPMKGHSHVYWYRQLPEEGLKFMVYLQKENIIDESGMPKERFSAEFPKEGPSILRIQQVVRGDSAAYFCASSEGQSNYGYTFGSGTRLTVV.

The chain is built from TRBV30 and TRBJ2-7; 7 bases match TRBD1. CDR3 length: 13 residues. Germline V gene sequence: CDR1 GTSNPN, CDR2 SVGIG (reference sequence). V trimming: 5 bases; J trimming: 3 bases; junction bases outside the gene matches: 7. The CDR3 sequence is CAWARQGIYEQYF. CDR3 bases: TGTGCCTGGGCAAGACAGGGTATCTACGAGCAGTACTTC.

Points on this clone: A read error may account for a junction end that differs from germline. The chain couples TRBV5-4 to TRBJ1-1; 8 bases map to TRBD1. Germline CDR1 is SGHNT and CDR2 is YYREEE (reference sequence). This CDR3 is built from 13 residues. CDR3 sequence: CAGRGRLNTEAFF. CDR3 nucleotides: TGTGCCGGCAGGGGGCGCCTGAACACTGAAGCTTTCTTT.

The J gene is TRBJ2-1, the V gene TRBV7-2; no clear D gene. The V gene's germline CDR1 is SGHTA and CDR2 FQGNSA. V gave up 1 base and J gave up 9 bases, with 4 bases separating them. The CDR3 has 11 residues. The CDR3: CASSLDGEQFF. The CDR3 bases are TGTGCCAGCAGCTTAGACGGTGAGCAGTTCTTC.

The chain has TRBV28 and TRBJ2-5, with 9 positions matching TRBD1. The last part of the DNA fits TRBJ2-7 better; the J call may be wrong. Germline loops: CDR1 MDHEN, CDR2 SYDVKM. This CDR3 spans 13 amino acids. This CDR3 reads CATTGTGYLEQYF. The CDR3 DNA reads TGTGCCACCACCGGGACAGGGTATCTCGAGCAGTACTTC.

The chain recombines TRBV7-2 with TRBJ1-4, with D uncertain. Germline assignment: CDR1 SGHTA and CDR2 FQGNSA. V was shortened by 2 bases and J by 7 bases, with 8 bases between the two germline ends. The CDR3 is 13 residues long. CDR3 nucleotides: TGTGCCAGCAGCTTAACCGGCGGTGAAAAACTGTTTTTT. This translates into CASSLTGGEKLFF.

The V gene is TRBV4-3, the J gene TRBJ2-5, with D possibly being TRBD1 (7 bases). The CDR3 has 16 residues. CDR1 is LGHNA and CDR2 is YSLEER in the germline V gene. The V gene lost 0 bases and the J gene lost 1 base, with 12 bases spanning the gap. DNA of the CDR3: TGCGCCAGCAGCCAAGACCTTCAGGGGGGCCAAGAGACCCAGTACTTC. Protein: CASSQDLQGGQETQYF.

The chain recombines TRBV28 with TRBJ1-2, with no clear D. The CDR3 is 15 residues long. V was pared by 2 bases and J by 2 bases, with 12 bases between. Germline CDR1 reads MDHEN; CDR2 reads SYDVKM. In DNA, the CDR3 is TGTGCCAGCAGTTTACAATGGACTGGGAACTATGGCTACACCTTC. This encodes CASSLQWTGNYGYTF.

CDR3 in amino acids: CASSYDGQANTYEQYF. CDR3 coding DNA: TGTGCCAGCAGTTACGATGGACAGGCCAATACCTACGAGCAGTACTTC. V and J are TRBV6-6 and TRBJ2-7, with 7 bases aligning to TRBD1. Germline-derived CDR1 and CDR2 are MNHNY and SVGAGI (reference sequence). Trimming at V came to 2 bases and at J to 2 bases, leaving 9 bases not matched to a gene. There are 16 residues in the CDR3.